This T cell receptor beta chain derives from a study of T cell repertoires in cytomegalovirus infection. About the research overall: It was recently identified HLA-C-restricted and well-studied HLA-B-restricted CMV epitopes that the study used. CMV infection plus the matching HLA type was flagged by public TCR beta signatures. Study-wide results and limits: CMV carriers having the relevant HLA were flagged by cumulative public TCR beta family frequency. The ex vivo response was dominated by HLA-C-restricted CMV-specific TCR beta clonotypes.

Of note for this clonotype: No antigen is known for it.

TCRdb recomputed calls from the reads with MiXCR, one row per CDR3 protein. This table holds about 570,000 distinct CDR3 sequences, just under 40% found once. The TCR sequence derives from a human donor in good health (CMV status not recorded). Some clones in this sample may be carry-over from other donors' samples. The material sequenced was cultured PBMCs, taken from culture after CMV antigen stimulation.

CDR3 in DNA: TGTGCCAGCAGCCCTGGGACTAGCGGGGGCCTACGGAATGAGCAGTTCTTC. Translated: CASSPGTSGGLRNEQFF. The rearrangement uses TRBV5-5 and TRBJ2-1; TRBD2 aligns across 14 bases. CDR3 size: 17 residues. J gave up 7 bases and V 4 bases, and 10 bases lay outside the gene matches. The V gene's germline CDR1 is SGHKS and CDR2 YYEKEE (reference sequence).